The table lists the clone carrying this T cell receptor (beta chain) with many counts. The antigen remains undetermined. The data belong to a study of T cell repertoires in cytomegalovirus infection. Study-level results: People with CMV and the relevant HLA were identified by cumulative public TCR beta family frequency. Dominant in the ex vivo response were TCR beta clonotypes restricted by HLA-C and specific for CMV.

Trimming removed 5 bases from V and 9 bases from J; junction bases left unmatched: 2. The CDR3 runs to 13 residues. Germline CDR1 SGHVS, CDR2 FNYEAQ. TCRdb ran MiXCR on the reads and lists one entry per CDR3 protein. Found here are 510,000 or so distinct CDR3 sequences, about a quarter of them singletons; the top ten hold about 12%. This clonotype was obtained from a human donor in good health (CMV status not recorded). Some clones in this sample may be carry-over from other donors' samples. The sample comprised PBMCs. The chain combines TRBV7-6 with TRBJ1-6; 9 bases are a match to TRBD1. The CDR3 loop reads CASSKQGASPLHF. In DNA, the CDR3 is TGTGCCAGCAGCAAACAGGGGGCTTCACCCCTCCACTTT.